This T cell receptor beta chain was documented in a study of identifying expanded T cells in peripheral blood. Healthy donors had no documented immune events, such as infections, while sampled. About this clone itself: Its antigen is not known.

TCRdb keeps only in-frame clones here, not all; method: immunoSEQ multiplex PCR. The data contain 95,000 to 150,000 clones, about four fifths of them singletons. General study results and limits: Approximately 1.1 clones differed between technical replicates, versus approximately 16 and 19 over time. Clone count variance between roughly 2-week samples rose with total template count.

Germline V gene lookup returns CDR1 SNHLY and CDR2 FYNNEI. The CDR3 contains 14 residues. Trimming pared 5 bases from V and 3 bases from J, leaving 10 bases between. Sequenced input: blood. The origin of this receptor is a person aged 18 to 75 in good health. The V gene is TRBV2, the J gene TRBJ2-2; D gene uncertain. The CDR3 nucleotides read TGTGCCAGCAGTTCAGTACTGGACACCGGGGAGCTGTTTTTT. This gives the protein CASSSVLDTGELFF.